This T cell receptor beta chain was documented in a study of blood T cells in healthy people across ages. The CDR3 extends over 13 amino acids. Trimming at V came to 8 bases and at J to 5 bases, leaving 11 bases not matched to a gene. From germline, CDR1 is SQVTM and CDR2 ANQGSEA. Primers used in a second PCR of roughly 7 to 12 cycles were a sample-barcoded 5' primer and a J-beta primer mix. Each of the cDNA molecules was tagged by a template-switch adaptor with 12 random nucleotides. Sequencing recovered at least 2.5 million CDR3-containing paired-end reads from each sample. TCRdb redid the calling of the 5' RACE reads with MiXCR, one entry per CDR3 protein. Here the sample spans approximately 1,700,000 distinct CDR3 sequences, about 39% being singletons. This clonotype has just a few counts.

Sequenced: blood. V gene TRBV29-1 combines with J gene TRBJ1-1, with 7 bases that match TRBD1. The TCR comes from a human donor in good health. The CDR3 DNA is TGCAGCACATTAACAGGGGAGGTGACTGAAGCTTTCTTT. Residues: CSTLTGEVTEAFF. Using reference TRBV29-1 and TRBJ1-1 for the parts outside the CDR3, the full variable domain is SAVISQKPSRDICQRGTSLTIQCQVDSQVTMMFWYRQQPGQSLTLIATANQGSEATYESGFVIDKFPISRPNLTFSTLTVSNMSPEDSSIYLCSTLTGEVTEAFFGQGTRLTVV.